What follows is one T cell receptor beta chain and its context. The data belong to a study of T cells in women clearing cervical HPV infection. On the study more broadly: Cases' blood sampling followed lesion detection by median around 150 days (90 to 200). Only a few women had HLA typing results available.

Using immunoSEQ multiplex PCR, the repertoire was profiled, and TCRdb retains in-frame clones only, with some absent. The listing records roughly 12,000 clones. Sequencing was carried out using blood buffy coat. The receptor's source is a woman between 18 and 75 years old with a cervical HPV16 infection that either progressed to CIN3+ or cleared (not recorded which).

Here the CDR3 reads CSVEDPYTEAFF. Partial CDR3 DNA: TGCAGCGTTGAAGATCCGTACACTGAA. The genes are TRBV29-1 and TRBJ1-1; D gene uncertain. The DNA ends 3 residues before the CDR3 does, and the rest of the CDR3 is filled in from the germline J gene. The CDR3 consists of 12 residues. Looked up from germline, CDR1 is SQVTM and CDR2 is ANQGSEA. Between the trimmed V and J ends, which lost 0 bases and 3 bases, there was a span of 5 bases.